This T cell receptor beta chain was recovered during a study of blood T cell repertoires in COVID-19. Study details: The United States, Italy and Spain provided the acute and convalescent COVID-19 samples. In each case, the material was cDNA or gDNA derived from T cells, B-cell-depleted T cells, or PBMCs.

Trimming shortened V by 4 bases and J by 5 bases, and 10 bases separated the two germline ends. The CDR3 has 13 residues. The Seattle patients joined while their infection was active and were tracked longitudinally afterward. As handled by the study authors: Amplification of reference gene primers provided the estimated nucleated cell counts. Generated by immunoSEQ multiplex PCR, the TCRdb table keeps only in-frame clones and is missing some. V and J calls and clone size are those listed in that table; D and trimming were worked out from the DNA. The table includes fewer than 250,000 clones, around 80% detected once.

Sequencing was carried out using peripheral blood. This clonotype was obtained from a woman aged 80 or over with COVID-19, enrolled during active disease. The V and J genes are TRBV12-3 or TRBV12-4 and TRBJ2-3; D possibly corresponds to TRBD1 (5 bases). The CDR3 reads CASSSRVGDTQYF. The CDR3 DNA reads as TGTGCCAGCAGTTCCAGGGTTGGAGATACGCAGTATTTT.